This TCR beta chain comes out of a study of radiotherapy plus CTLA-4 blockade in lung cancer. Study at large: There were objective responses in approximately 20% of patients, and around 30% had disease control.

Ipilimumab CTLA-4 blockade and focal radiation were given to patients with chemo-refractory metastatic non-small-cell lung cancer. Study-wide results and caveats: In blood, TCR clones derived from the tumor expanded after radiotherapy plus ipilimumab. Reported findings show early blood T cell clone dynamics, with interferon-beta, best predicted response.

The table came from immunoSEQ multiplex PCR; TCRdb's copy has only in-frame clones and leaves some out. Among more than 65,000 clones, roughly four fifths were seen once, and the ten largest hold 0.75% to 0.85%. Trimming pared 7 bases from V and 5 bases from J, leaving 9 bases between. Germline CDR1 is SQVTM and CDR2 is ANQGSEA. The CDR3 is made up of 10 amino acids. In the case of this clone: Antigen: not known.

This sequence originates from a human donor with non-small cell lung cancer who had stable disease on radiotherapy plus ipilimumab. The material sequenced was peripheral blood, taken from a patient treated with radiotherapy plus ipilimumab. The chain is built from TRBV29-1 and TRBJ2-7; the D call may be TRBD1 or TRBD2 (5 bases each). The CDR3 DNA reads as TGCAGCGCGCAGGGAGACGAGCAGTACTTC. It is translated as CSAQGDEQYF.